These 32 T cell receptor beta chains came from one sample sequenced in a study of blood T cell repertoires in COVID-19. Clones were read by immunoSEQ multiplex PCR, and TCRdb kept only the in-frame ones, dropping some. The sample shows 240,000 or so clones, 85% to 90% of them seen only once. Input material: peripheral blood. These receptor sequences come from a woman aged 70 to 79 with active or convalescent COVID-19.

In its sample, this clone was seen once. The CDR3 protein is CASSPGLGTGDSYGYTF. The CDR3 DNA reads TGTGCCAGCTCACCTGGGTTAGGGACAGGAGACTCTTATGGCTACACCTTC. This chain links TRBV18 with TRBJ1-2; 8 bases are a match to TRBD1. V lost 3 bases and J lost 5; bases outside the gene matches: 14. Germline loops: CDR1 KGHSH, CDR2 LQKENI. The CDR3 is 17 residues long.

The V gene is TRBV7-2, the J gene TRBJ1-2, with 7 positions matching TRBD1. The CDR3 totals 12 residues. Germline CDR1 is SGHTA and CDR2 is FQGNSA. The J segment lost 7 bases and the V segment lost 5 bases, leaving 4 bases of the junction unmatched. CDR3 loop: CASSPYRGGYTF. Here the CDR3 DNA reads TGTGCCAGCAGCCCTTACAGGGGTGGCTACACCTTC.

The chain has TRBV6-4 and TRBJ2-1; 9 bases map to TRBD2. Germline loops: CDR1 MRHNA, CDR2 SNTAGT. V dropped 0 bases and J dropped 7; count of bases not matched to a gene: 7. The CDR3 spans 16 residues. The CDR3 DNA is TGTGCCAGCAGTGACTCGAAGCGGGGGGCTGGGAATGAGCAGTTCTTC. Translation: CASSDSKRGAGNEQFF.

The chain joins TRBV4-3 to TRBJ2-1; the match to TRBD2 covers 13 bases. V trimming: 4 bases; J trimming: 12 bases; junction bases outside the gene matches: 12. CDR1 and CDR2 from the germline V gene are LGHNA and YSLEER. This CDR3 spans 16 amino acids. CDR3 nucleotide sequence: TGCGCCAGCAGCCCCAGTAAAGGACTAGCGGGGGAGGTGCAGTTCTTC. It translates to CASSPSKGLAGEVQFF.

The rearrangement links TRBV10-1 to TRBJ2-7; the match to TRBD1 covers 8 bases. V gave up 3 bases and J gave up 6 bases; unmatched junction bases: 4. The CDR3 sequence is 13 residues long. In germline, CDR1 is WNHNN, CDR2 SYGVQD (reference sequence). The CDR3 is CASSDRGRSEQYF. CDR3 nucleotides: TGCGCCAGCAGTGACAGGGGGCGCAGCGAGCAGTACTTC.

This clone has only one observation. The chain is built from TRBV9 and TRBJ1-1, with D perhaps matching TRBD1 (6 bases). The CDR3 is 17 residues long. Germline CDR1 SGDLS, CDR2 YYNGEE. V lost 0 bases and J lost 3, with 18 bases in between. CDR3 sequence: CASSVEGLHRADTEAFF. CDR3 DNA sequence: TGTGCCAGCAGCGTAGAAGGTCTGCACAGGGCGGACACTGAAGCTTTCTTT.

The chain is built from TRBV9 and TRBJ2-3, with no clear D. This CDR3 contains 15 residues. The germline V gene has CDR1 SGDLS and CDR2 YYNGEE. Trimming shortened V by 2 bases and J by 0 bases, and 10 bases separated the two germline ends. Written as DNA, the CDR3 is TGTGCCAGCAGCGTTTCGACTGGGAGCACAGATACGCAGTATTTT. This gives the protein CASSVSTGSTDTQYF.

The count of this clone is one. The CDR3 spells CASPEAGGYTF. The CDR3 DNA reads TGCGCCAGCCCCGAGGCCGGTGGCTACACCTTC. The gene calls are TRBV23-1 and TRBJ1-2; no reliable D call. TRBV23-1 counts as an open reading frame of uncertain function. Trimming took off 8 bases at V and 7 bases at J, with 11 bases between the two ends. This CDR3 is built from 11 residues.

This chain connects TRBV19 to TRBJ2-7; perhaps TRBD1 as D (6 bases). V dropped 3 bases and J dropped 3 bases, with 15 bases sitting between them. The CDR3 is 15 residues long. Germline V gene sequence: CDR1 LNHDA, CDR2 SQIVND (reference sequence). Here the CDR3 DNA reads TGTGCCAGTAGTATGGGGCCGGCAGGGGACTACGAGCAGTACTTC. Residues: CASSMGPAGDYEQYF.

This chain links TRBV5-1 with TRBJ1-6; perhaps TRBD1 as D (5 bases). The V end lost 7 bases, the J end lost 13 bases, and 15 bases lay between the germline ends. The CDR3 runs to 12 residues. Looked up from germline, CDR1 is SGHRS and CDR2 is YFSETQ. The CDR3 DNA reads TGCGCCAGCTTCTCCCCGGGGGGTCCCCTCCACTTT. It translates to CASFSPGGPLHF.

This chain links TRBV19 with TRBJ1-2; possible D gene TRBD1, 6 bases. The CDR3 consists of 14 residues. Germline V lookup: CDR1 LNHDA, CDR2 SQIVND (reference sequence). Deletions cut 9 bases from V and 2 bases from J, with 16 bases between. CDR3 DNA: TGTGCCAGCGGTAACAGGGAGAAGAACTATGGCTACACCTTC. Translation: CASGNREKNYGYTF.

Here the CDR3 DNA reads TGTGCCAGTCCCAGGGATCTCTCTACCCTCTCTCAGCCCCAGCATTTT. Translated, it gives CASPRDLSTLSQPQHF. This rearrangement joins TRBV18 to TRBJ1-5; D may be TRBD1 (5 bases). Trimming took off 9 bases at V and 6 bases at J, with 24 bases between the two ends. The CDR3 totals 16 residues. Germline assignment: CDR1 KGHSH and CDR2 LQKENI.

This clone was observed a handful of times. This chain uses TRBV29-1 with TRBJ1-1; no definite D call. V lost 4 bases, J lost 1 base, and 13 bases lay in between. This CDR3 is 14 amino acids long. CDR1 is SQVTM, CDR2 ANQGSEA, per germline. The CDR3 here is CSVVFPAGNTEAFF. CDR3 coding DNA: TGCAGCGTTGTATTTCCGGCAGGGAACACTGAAGCTTTCTTT.

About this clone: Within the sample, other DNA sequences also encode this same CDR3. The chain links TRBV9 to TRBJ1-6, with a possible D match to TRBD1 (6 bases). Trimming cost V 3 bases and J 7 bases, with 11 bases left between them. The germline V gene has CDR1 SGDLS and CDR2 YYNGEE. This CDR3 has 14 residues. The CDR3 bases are TGTGCCAGCAGCGGGGGACAAGGAAATTCACCCCTCCACTTT. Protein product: CASSGGQGNSPLHF.

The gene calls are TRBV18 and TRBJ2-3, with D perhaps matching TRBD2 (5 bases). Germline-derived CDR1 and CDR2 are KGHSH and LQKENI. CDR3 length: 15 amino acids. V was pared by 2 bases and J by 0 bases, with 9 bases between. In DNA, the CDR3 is TGTGCCAGCTCACCATTAGCGCTTAGCACAGATACGCAGTATTTT. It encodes CASSPLALSTDTQYF. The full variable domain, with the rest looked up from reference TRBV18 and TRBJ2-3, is NAGVMQNPRHLVRRRGQEARLRCSPMKGHSHVYWYRQLPEEGLKFMVYLQKENIIDESGMPKERFSAEFPKEGPSILRIQQVVRGDSAAYFCASSPLALSTDTQYFGPGTRLTVL.

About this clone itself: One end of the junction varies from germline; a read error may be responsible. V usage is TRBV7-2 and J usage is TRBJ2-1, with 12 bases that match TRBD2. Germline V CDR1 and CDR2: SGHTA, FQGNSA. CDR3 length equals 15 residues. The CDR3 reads CASSLAGGRVNEQFF. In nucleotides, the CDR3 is TGTGCCAGCAGCCTAGCGGGGGGGCGGGTGAATGAGCAGTTCTTC.

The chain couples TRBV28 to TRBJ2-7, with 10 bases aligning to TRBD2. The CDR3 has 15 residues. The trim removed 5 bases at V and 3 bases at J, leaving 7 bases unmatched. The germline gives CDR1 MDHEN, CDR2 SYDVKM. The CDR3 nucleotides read TGTGCCAGCAGTGACCCGGGACTAGCGAACTACGAGCAGTACTTC. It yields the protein CASSDPGLANYEQYF.

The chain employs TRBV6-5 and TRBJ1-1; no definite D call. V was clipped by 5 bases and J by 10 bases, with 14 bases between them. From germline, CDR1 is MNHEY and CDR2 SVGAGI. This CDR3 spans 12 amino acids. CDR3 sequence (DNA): TGTGCCAGCAGTCCTTCGGGGATACGAGCTTTCTTT. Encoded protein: CASSPSGIRAFF.

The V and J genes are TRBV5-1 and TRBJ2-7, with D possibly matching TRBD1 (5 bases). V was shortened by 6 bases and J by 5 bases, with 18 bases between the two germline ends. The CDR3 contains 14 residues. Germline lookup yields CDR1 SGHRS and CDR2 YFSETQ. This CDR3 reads CASTRGTGGNEQYF. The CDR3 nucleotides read TGCGCCAGCACCCGAGGAACAGGCGGCAACGAGCAGTACTTC.

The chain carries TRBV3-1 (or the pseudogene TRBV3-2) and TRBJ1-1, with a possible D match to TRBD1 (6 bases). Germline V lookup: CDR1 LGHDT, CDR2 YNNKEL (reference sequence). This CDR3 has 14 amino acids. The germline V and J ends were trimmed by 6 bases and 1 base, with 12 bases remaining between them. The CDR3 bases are TGTGCCAGCAGTCCAGGACAGCCGAACACTGAAGCTTTCTTT. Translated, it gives CASSPGQPNTEAFF.

The CDR3 reads CATSSPPAGLGTEAFF. CDR3 nucleotide sequence: TGTGCCACCAGCAGCCCTCCCGCAGGGTTAGGGACTGAAGCTTTCTTT. This chain joins TRBV15 and TRBJ1-1; TRBD1 might be the D (5 bases). The CDR3 has 16 amino acids. Germline V gives CDR1 LNHNV, CDR2 YYDKDF (reference sequence). The V end lost 3 bases, the J end lost 5 bases, and 19 bases lay between the germline ends.

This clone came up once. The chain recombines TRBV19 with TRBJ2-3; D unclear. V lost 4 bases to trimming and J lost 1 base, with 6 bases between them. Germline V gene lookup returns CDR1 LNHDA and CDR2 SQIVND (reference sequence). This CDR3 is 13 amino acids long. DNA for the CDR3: TGTGCCAGTAGTAGTCAGGGCACAGATACGCAGTATTTT. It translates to CASSSQGTDTQYF.

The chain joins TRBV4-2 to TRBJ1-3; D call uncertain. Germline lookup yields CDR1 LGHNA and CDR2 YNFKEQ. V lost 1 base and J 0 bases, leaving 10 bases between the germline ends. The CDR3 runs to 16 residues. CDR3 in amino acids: CASSQVPGNSGNTIYF. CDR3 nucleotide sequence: TGTGCCAGCAGCCAAGTACCGGGAAACTCTGGAAACACCATATATTTT.

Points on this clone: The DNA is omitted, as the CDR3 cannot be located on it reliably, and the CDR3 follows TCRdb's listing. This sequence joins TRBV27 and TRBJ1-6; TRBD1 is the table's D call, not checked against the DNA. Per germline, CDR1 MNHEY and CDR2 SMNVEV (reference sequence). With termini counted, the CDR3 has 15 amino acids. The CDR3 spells CASSTSRQINSPLHF.

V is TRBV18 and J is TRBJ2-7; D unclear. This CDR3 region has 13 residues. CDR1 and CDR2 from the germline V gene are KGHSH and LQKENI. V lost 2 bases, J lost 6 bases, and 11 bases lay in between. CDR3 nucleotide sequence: TGTGCCAGCTCACCAGTCCCACACAGCGAGCAGTACTTC. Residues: CASSPVPHSEQYF.

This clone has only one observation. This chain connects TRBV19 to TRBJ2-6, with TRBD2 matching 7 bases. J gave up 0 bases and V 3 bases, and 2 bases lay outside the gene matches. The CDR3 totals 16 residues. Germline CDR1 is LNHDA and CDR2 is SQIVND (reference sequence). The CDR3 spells CASSIGGGSGANVLTF. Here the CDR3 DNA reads TGTGCCAGTAGTATTGGGGGGGGCTCTGGGGCCAACGTCCTGACTTTC.

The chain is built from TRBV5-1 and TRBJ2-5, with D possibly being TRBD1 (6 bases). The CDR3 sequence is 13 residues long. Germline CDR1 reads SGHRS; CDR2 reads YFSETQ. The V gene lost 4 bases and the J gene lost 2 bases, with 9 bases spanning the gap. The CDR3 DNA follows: TGCGCCAGCAGCAGGGACAAGCAAGAGACCCAGTACTTC. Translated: CASSRDKQETQYF.

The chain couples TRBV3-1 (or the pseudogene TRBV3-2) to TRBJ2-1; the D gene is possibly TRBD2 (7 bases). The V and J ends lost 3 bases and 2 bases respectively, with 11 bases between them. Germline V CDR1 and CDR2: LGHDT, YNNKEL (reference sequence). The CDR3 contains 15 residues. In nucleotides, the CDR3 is TGTGCCAGCAGCCAGGGGGGGGCCGCCTACAATGAGCAGTTCTTC. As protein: CASSQGGAAYNEQFF.

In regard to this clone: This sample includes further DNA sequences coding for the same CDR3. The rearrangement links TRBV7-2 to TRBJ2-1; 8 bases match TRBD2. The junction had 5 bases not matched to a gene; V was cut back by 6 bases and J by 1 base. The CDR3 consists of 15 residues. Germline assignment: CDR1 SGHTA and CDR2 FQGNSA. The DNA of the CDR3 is TGTGCCAGCAGTTGGGGCGGGGGGTCCTACAATGAGCAGTTCTTC. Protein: CASSWGGGSYNEQFF.

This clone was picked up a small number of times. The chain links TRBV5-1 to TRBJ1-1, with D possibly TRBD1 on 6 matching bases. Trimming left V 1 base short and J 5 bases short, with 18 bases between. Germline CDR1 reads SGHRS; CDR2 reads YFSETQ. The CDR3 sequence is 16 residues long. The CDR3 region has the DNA TGCGCCAGCAGCTTGCGACAGGCCTTTGATGGGACTGAAGCTTTCTTT. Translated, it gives CASSLRQAFDGTEAFF.

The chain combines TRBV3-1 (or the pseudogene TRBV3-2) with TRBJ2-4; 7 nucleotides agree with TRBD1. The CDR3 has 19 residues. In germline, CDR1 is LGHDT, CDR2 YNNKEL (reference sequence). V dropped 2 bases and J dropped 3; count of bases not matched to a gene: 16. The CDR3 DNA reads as TGTGCCAGCAGCCAAAATTTGGACTCGGACAGGATGAGCAAAAACATTCAGTACTTC. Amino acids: CASSQNLDSDRMSKNIQYF.

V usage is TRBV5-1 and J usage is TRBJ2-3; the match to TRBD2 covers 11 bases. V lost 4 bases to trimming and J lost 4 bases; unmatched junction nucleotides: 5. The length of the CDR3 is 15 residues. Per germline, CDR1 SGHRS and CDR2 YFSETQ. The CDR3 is CASSPGTSGPDTQYF. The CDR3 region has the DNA TGCGCCAGCAGCCCCGGGACTAGCGGACCAGATACGCAGTATTTT.